The entry that follows covers one TCR beta chain sequence. The antigen it binds to is not known. The input lacks base qualities; no much larger clone sits a single base away. V loses 2 bases at its end and J loses 9 bases; junction bases beyond the gene matches: 13. Reading from cysteine to phenylalanine, the CDR3 counts 17 amino acids. The only DNA kept is the CDR3, 51 bases in frame from the first base. The germline V gene specifies MDHEN as CDR1 and SYDVKM as CDR2. The data are from a study of T cell responses to AZD1222 COVID-19 vaccine (dated by TCRdb to the early 2020s). Some background on the complete study: AZD1222 recipients given second doses at about 4 weeks or at about 12 weeks were pooled, since spike-specific TCR depth and breadth were not found to differ between the two schedules. Enrollment into the trials was organized by age into subgroups of 18-55, 56-69 and 70-plus years, and those subgroups contained approximately 160, 26 and 62 TCR-sequenced participants, respectively. A total of about 240 trial participants underwent TCR sequencing, of whom roughly 210 received two doses of AZD1222 and some 26 received two doses of the MenACWY control vaccine.

The paper's findings and limits, for the study overall: Participants were mostly white British, with more females than males. The authors suggested clonal diversity may have been underestimated. Epitopes outside the regions mutated in the B.1.351 and B.1.1.7 variants were reportedly recognized by nearly half of the unique spike-specific TCRs. Conclusions about previously exposed vaccinees were limited because only six AZD1222 recipients were SARS-CoV-2 seropositive at baseline. The vaccine-associated CD4 TCRs covered the entire spike protein, and the dominant responses fell in regions 160-218 and 743-854. Because no day 14 peak-response samples were available, repertoires were characterized only after the peak T cell response. The 56-69-year group was small, and its depth increase did not reach significance, likely because of low power. Spike-specific TCR breadth and depth rose significantly after two AZD1222 doses compared with day 0 and with MenACWY recipients.

The CDR3 regions of human TCRbeta chains were analyzed by immunosequencing. The study's processing was this. TCRs in the repertoires were matched against a reference library of SARS-CoV-2-specific TCRs that had been generated with the MIRA antigen-specificity platform. Breadth was defined as the fraction of unique TCRs that were SARS-CoV-2-associated, and depth was defined as the fraction of total T cells that were SARS-CoV-2-associated. Using the MIRA data, every spike-specific TCR was mapped to the spike region that the TCR reacted to and assigned to either a CD4 or a CD8 class. Log10-transformed breadth and depth values were compared by one-way ANOVA with Sidak's multiple comparisons tests. TCRdb obtained this table from immuneACCESS and retained in-frame rearrangements with V and J assigned. These tables miss some clones; where compared with another copy, unresolved V genes account for less than half of the shortfall, and the remainder is unexplained. The D gene and trimming were derived from the DNA, and the V and J assignments and clone size from that table. This sample is represented by about 150,000 clones; about 89% of them were singletons. The ten largest make up 4.5% to 6% of the sample.

The time point label, read with the paper, signifies: baseline before first vaccination. Samples from vaccinated people were obtained from the UK trials COV001 and COV002, which included a single-blind randomized controlled phase 2/3 trial of AZD1222 (ChAdOx1 nCoV-19) in healthy adults. Trial participant PBMC samples were collected at day 0 and day 28 after the second dose for TCRbeta chain sequencing. This chain joins TRBV28 to TRBJ2-7, with TRBD2 matching 13 junction bases. This specimen was peripheral blood, taken on day 0 of AZD1222 vaccination. The TCR sequence derives from an adult in good health. CDR3 protein: CASSLKVLAGGPSGQYF. The DNA is as follows: TGTGCCAGCAGTTTAAAAGTACTAGCGGGAGGGCCTTCCGGGCAGTACTTC.